This T cell receptor beta chain appears in the sequencing data of a study of neurological immune-mediated disorders. Trimming removed 4 bases at V and 8 bases at J, with 15 bases between. This CDR3 spans 13 amino acids. Germline lookup yields CDR1 SGDLS and CDR2 YYNGEE. This clonotype showed up many times. Unsorted libraries were generated from 2 million PBMCs. These cells had been stored in RNAlater at -80 C. cDNA synthesis was performed by 5'RACE with 10-nucleotide random UMIs. One entry per CDR3 protein, called by TCRdb with MiXCR from the 5' RACE reads. The sample has about 66,000 distinct CDR3 sequences, roughly 4.8% seen once.

V gene TRBV9 combines with J gene TRBJ1-1, with D hard to call. This receptor was obtained from a man in his thirties or forties with multiple sclerosis. Sequencing was done on a sample of PBMCs. CDR3 bases: TGTGCCAGCAGCTCGCGACCTGGGCAGGAAGCTTTCTTT. It codes for CASSSRPGQEAFF.